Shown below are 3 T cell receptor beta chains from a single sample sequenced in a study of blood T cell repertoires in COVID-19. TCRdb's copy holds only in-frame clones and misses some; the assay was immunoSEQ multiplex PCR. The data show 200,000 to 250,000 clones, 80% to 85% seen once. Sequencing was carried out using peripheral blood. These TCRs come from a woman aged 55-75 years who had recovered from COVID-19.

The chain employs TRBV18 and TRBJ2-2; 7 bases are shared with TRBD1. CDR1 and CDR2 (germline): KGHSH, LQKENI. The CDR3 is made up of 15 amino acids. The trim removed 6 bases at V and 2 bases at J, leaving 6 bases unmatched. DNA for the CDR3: TGTGCCAGCTCGCCGGGACAGACCAACACCGGGGAGCTGTTTTTT. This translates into CASSPGQTNTGELFF.

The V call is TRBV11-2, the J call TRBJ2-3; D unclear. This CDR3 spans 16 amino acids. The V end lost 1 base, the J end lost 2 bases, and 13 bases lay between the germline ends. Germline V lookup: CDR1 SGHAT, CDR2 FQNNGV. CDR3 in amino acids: CASSLGWNTNTDTQYF. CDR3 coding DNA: TGTGCCAGCAGCTTAGGATGGAATACTAACACAGATACGCAGTATTTT.

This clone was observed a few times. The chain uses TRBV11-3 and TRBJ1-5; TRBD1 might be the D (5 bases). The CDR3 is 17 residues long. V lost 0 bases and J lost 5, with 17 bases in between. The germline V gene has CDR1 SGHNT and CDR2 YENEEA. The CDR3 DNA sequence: TGTGCCAGCAGCTTAGATTCTTCCAGGGTGGAATATCAGCCCCAGCATTTT. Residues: CASSLDSSRVEYQPQHF.